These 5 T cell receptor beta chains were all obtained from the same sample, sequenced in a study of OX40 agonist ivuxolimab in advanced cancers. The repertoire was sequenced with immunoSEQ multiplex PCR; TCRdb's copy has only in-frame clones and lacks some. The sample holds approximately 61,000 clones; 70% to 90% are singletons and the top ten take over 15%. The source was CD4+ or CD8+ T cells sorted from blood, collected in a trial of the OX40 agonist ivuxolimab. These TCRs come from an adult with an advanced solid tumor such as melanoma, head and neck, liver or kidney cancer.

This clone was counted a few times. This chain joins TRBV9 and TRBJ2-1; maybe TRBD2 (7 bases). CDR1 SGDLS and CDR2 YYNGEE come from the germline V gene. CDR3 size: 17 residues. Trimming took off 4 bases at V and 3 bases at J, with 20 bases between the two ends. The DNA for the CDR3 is TGTGCCAGCAGCCCTTCAGAGGGGGGGACATACTACAATGAGCAGTTCTTC. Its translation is CASSPSEGGTYYNEQFF.

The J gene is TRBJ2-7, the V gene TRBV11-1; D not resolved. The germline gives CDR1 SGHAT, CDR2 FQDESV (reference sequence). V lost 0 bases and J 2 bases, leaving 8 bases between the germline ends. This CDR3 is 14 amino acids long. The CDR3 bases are TGTGCCAGCAGCTTAGCGGACCTTGCCTACGAGCAGTACTTC. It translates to CASSLADLAYEQYF.

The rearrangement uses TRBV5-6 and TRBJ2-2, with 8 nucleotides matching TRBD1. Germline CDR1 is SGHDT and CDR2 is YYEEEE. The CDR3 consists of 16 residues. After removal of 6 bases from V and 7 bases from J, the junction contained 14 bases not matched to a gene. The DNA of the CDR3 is TGTGCCAGCATAAATCTGGGGCAGGGGGCCGTCGGGGAGCTGTTTTTT. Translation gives CASINLGQGAVGELFF.

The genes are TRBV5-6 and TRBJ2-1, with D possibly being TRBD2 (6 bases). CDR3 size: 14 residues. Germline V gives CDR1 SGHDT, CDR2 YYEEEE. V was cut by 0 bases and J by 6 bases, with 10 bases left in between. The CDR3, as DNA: TGTGCCAGCAGCTTGGCGGCGGGGCGCAATGAGCAGTTCTTC. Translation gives CASSLAAGRNEQFF.

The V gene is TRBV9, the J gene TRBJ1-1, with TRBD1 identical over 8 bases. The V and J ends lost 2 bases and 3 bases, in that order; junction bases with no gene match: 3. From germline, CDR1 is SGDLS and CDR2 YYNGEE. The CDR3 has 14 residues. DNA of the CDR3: TGTGCCAGCAGCGTGACAGGGGAGGACACTGAAGCTTTCTTT. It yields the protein CASSVTGEDTEAFF. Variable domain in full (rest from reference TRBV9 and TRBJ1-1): DSGVTQTPKHLITATGQRVTLRCSPRSGDLSVYWYQQSLDQGLQFLIQYYNGEERAKGNILERFSAQQFPDLHSELNLSSLELGDSALYFCASSVTGEDTEAFFGQGTRLTVV.